Listed below are T cell receptor beta chains from one sample, sequenced in a study of T cell repertoires in ileal Crohn's disease. Using immunoSEQ multiplex PCR, the repertoire was profiled, and TCRdb retains in-frame clones only, with some absent. The table lists a few thousand clones, around 76% of them singletons, with roughly 22% in the top ten. Sequencing was carried out using ileal tissue. The receptors come from an adult with Crohn's disease. Each CDR3 is given with its conserved first and last residue. Each record gives: CDR3 DNA, CDR3 protein, clone size, J gene, V gene, D gene. The D gene is left open where the match is weak. Some rows mark clone size as missing; the rest say once, few, many or name a class of expanded clone.

TGTGCCAGTCTCGGAGCAGGGGACGTCCACGAGCAGTACTTC,CASLGAGDVHEQYF,NA,TRBJ2-7,TRBV28,NA
TGTGCCAGCAGCGCCACCGGGACAGACGGCTACACCTTC,CASSATGTDGYTF,NA,TRBJ1-2,TRBV5-6,TRBD1
TGTGCCAGCAGCGCCGCTGTTGCAGGCACAGATACGCAGTATTTT,CASSAAVAGTDTQYF,NA,TRBJ2-3,TRBV7-6,NA
TGTGCCTGGAGTGTCTCAGGGAGGCAGAACACTGAAGCTTTCTTT,CAWSVSGRQNTEAFF,NA,TRBJ1-1,TRBV30,NA
TGTGCCTGGAGTGTAGGCCAGGGTACCTACGAGCAGTACTTC,CAWSVGQGTYEQYF,once,TRBJ2-7,TRBV30,NA
TGTGCCAGCAGCGGGCGGAGGGGCACTGAAGCTTTCTTT,CASSGRRGTEAFF,once,TRBJ1-1,TRBV6-5,NA
TGTGCCAGTAGTTACCCGACAGGGGGGAAAACTGAAGCTTTCTTT,CASSYPTGGKTEAFF,NA,TRBJ1-1,TRBV19,TRBD1
TGTGCCAGCAGTGAAACCATAGCGGGGGGCCGTAAAGAGACCCAGTACTTC,CASSETIAGGRKETQYF,NA,TRBJ2-5,TRBV6-1,TRBD2
TGCAGCGCCCTCGACAGCCAAGAGACCCAGTACTTC,CSALDSQETQYF,NA,TRBJ2-5,TRBV29-1,NA
TGTGCCATCAGTGATATCGGGAACTCTGGGGCCAACGTCCTGACTTTC,CAISDIGNSGANVLTF,NA,TRBJ2-6,TRBV10-3,NA